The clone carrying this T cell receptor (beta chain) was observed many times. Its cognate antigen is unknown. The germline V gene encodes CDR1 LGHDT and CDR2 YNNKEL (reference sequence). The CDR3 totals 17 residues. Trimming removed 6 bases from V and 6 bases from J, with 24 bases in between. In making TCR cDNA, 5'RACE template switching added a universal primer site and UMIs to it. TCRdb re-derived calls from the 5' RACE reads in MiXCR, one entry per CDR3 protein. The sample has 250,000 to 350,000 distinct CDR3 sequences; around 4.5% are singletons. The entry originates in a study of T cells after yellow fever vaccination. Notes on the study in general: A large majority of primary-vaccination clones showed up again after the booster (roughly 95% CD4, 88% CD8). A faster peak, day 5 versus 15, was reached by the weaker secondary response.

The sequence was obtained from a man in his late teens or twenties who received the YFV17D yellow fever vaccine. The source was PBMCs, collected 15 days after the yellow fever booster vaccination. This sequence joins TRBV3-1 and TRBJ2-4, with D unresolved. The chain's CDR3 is CASRRQTEPQPLNIQYF. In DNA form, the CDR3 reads TGTGCCAGCAGACGCCAGACCGAGCCACAACCCTTAAACATTCAGTACTTC. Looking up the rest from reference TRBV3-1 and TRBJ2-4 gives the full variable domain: DTAVSQTPKYLVTQMGNDKSIKCEQNLGHDTMYWYKQDSKKFLKIMFSYNNKELIINETVPNRFSPKSPDKAHLNLHINSLELGDSAVYFCASRRQTEPQPLNIQYFGAGTRLSVL.